A single sample gave rise to the 29 T cell receptor beta chains below, sequenced in a study of cytomegalovirus exposure and HLA in healthy donors. The PCR was carried out with 60 Vbeta primers and 13 Jbeta primers. Clones were read by immunoSEQ multiplex PCR, and TCRdb kept only the in-frame ones, dropping some. The table includes about 120,000 clones, just under 75% detected once. The sample was PBMCs. Receptors originate from a human donor in good health.

The chain is built from TRBV19 and TRBJ2-7; 7 bases are shared with TRBD1. Trimming took 5 bases from V and 7 from J; bases not matched to a gene: 14. Germline CDR1 LNHDA, CDR2 SQIVND (reference sequence). The CDR3 contains 15 residues. CDR3 loop: CASSVRTGPGREQYF. DNA of the CDR3: TGTGCCAGTAGTGTAAGGACAGGACCTGGAAGGGAGCAGTACTTC.

The chain joins TRBV19 to TRBJ1-1, with D unclear. V was pared by 6 bases and J by 1 base, with 9 bases between. Germline CDR1 is LNHDA and CDR2 is SQIVND (reference sequence). CDR3 length equals 13 residues. CDR3: CASREQQNTEAFF. DNA for the CDR3: TGTGCCAGTAGAGAACAGCAGAACACTGAAGCTTTCTTT.

CDR3 DNA: TGTGCCAGCAGCCCGAGTGACAGGGAAGAGACCCAGTACTTC. Translating gives CASSPSDREETQYF. The chain carries TRBV7-6 and TRBJ2-5; 7 nucleotides match TRBD1. Unmatched junction bases numbered 6, after V lost 5 bases and J lost 3 bases. The germline V gene encodes CDR1 SGHVS and CDR2 FNYEAQ. The CDR3 totals 14 residues.

The chain couples TRBV6-5 to TRBJ2-3; TRBD2 aligns across 8 bases. CDR1 MNHEY and CDR2 SVGAGI come from the germline V gene. This CDR3 is built from 14 residues. V gave up 6 bases and J gave up 1 base; unmatched junction bases: 3. The CDR3 nucleotides read TGTGCCAGCAGCCTTAGCGGGGGCACAGATACGCAGTATTTT. It encodes CASSLSGGTDTQYF.

This clone was detected only a few times. J is TRBJ1-1 and V is TRBV28; no clear D gene. V dropped 4 bases and J dropped 2 bases, with 17 bases sitting between them. Germline loops: CDR1 MDHEN, CDR2 SYDVKM. The CDR3 is 16 amino acids. This chain's CDR3 is CASSSEWLRRNTEAFF. The DNA of the CDR3 is TGTGCCAGCAGTTCAGAGTGGTTGAGGAGAAACACTGAAGCTTTCTTT. Full variable domain (rest looked up from reference TRBV28 and TRBJ1-1): DVKVTQSSRYLVKRTGEKVFLECVQDMDHENMFWYRQDPGLGLRLIYFSYDVKMKEKGDIPEGYSVSREKKERFSLILESASTNQTSMYLCASSSEWLRRNTEAFFGQGTRLTVV.

V and J are TRBV7-9 and TRBJ2-7; the D gene is possibly TRBD2 (7 bases). Trimming pared 1 base from V and 2 bases from J, leaving 12 bases between. The CDR3 loop spans 15 amino acids. Germline values: CDR1 SEHNR, CDR2 FQNEAQ (reference sequence). As DNA, the CDR3 is TGTGCCAGCAGCTTAGGGGCGGGGGCTACCTACGAGCAGTACTTC. Amino acid sequence: CASSLGAGATYEQYF.

This sequence joins TRBV5-1 and TRBJ2-5, with D possibly being TRBD2 (5 bases). The J call could be wrong; TRBJ2-7 is a better fit for the DNA end. Germline V gene lookup returns CDR1 SGHRS and CDR2 YFSETQ. The CDR3 has 14 amino acids. Here the CDR3 reads CASSLGAGQYEQYF. CDR3 coding DNA: TGCGCCAGCAGCTTGGGTGCGGGTCAGTACGAGCAGTACTTC.

This chain connects TRBV6-5 to TRBJ2-7, with a tentative D call TRBD1 (5 bases). Trimming cost V 5 bases and J 2 bases, with 13 bases left between them. The CDR3 has 14 amino acids. The V gene's germline CDR1 is MNHEY and CDR2 SVGAGI. Here the CDR3 reads CASSLRTPTYEQYF. The CDR3 DNA sequence: TGTGCCAGCAGTCTAAGGACACCTACCTACGAGCAGTACTTC.

The V call is TRBV4-2, the J call TRBJ2-1; 12 bases are a match to TRBD2. The CDR3 is made up of 17 amino acids. After removal of 0 bases from V and 7 bases from J, the junction contained 7 bases not matched to a gene. Looked up from germline, CDR1 is LGHNA and CDR2 is YNFKEQ. The CDR3 sequence is CASSQDYASGRVNEQFF. The CDR3 nucleotides are TGTGCCAGCAGCCAAGATTATGCTAGCGGGAGGGTAAATGAGCAGTTCTTC.

This clone was seen only a few times. The chain uses TRBV2 and TRBJ1-6, with D unresolved. V was clipped by 4 bases and J by 4 bases, with 11 bases between them. There are 15 residues in the CDR3. CDR1 SNHLY and CDR2 FYNNEI come from the germline V gene. CDR3 coding DNA: TGTGCCAGCAGTGTTACCGGGGAATATAATTCACCCCTCCACTTT. Its protein product is CASSVTGEYNSPLHF. Filled out from reference TRBV2 and TRBJ1-6, the complete variable domain reads EPEVTQTPSHQVTQMGQEVILRCVPISNHLYFYWYRQILGQKVEFLVSFYNNEISEKSEIFDDQFSVERPDGSNFTLKIRSTKLEDSAMYFCASSVTGEYNSPLHFGNGTRLTVT.

The chain recombines TRBV4-2 with TRBJ2-2; 9 nucleotides line up with TRBD1. This CDR3 has 16 amino acids. Germline values: CDR1 LGHNA, CDR2 YNFKEQ. With V trimmed by 3 bases and J by 8 bases, 10 bases remained unmatched. The CDR3 here is CASSQDRGGLSGELFF. In DNA form, the CDR3 reads TGTGCCAGCAGCCAGGACAGGGGCGGGTTGTCGGGGGAGCTGTTTTTT.

The V call is TRBV30, the J call TRBJ2-7; TRBD1 agrees at 7 bases. After removal of 3 bases from V and 6 bases from J, the junction contained 11 bases not matched to a gene. Germline CDR1 reads GTSNPN; CDR2 reads SVGIG (reference sequence). The CDR3 runs to 14 residues. The CDR3, as DNA: TGTGCCTGGAGAGACAGGGACCTCCCGTTCGAGCAGTACTTC. Amino acid sequence: CAWRDRDLPFEQYF.

This clone came up once. The chain joins TRBV7-9 to TRBJ2-1; tentatively, D is TRBD1 (6 bases). The germline gives CDR1 SEHNR, CDR2 FQNEAQ (reference sequence). With 1 base removed from V and 0 bases from J, the gap between germline ends came to 7 bases. This CDR3 is built from 15 residues. CDR3 region: CASSLEQGSYNEQFF. CDR3 sequence (DNA): TGTGCCAGCAGCTTAGAACAGGGCTCCTACAATGAGCAGTTCTTC.

The V call is TRBV6-5, the J call TRBJ2-5, with 13 bases lining up with TRBD2. The V gene end was trimmed by 7 bases and the J gene end by 11 bases; junction bases not matched to a gene: 13. The V gene's germline CDR1 is MNHEY and CDR2 SVGAGI. There are 15 residues in the CDR3. This chain's CDR3 is CASTEMGLAGSEQYF. The CDR3 region has the DNA TGTGCCAGCACCGAGATGGGACTAGCGGGAAGTGAGCAGTACTTC.

The chain is built from TRBV2 and TRBJ2-1; 8 bases fit TRBD2. The CDR3 runs to 13 residues. Germline assignment: CDR1 SNHLY and CDR2 FYNNEI. V trimming: 8 bases; J trimming: 9 bases; junction bases outside the gene matches: 9. The CDR3 DNA follows: TGTGCCAGCTTCTCTAGGCGGGGGGCTGAGCAGTTCTTC. It yields the protein CASFSRRGAEQFF.

This chain joins TRBV5-1 and TRBJ2-1, with 11 bases matching TRBD2. Germline values: CDR1 SGHRS, CDR2 YFSETQ. The length of the CDR3 is 17 residues. J gave up 6 bases and V 0 bases, and 8 bases lay outside the gene matches. The CDR3 spells CASSLGTSGRVVNEQFF. Here the CDR3 DNA reads TGCGCCAGCAGCTTGGGCACTAGCGGGAGAGTGGTCAATGAGCAGTTCTTC.

This chain joins TRBV2 and TRBJ1-2, with D perhaps matching TRBD1 (6 bases). The CDR3 has 14 residues. Between the trimmed V and J ends, which lost 0 bases and 7 bases, there was a span of 12 bases. Germline CDR1 is SNHLY and CDR2 is FYNNEI. CDR3 in DNA: TGTGCCAGCAGTGAAGCGGGGGCAGGGATTGGCTACACCTTC. It encodes CASSEAGAGIGYTF.

The sample holds one count of this clone. V gene TRBV30 combines with J gene TRBJ1-3, with D tentatively TRBD1 (6 bases). In germline, CDR1 is GTSNPN, CDR2 SVGIG (reference sequence). The CDR3 runs to 14 residues. Trimming shortened V by 4 bases and J by 2 bases, and 12 bases separated the two germline ends. CDR3 coding DNA: TGTGCCTGGAACCAGGGACAACCTGGAAACACCATATATTTT. Translation gives CAWNQGQPGNTIYF. The complete variable domain, with remaining parts taken from reference TRBV30 and TRBJ1-3, reads SQTIHQWPATLVQPVGSPLSLECTVEGTSNPNLYWYRQAAGRGLQLLFYSVGIGQISSEVPQNLSASRPQDRQFILSSKKLLLSDSGFYLCAWNQGQPGNTIYFGEGSWLTVV.

J is TRBJ2-5 and V is TRBV5-4; 8 positions agree with TRBD2. V shed 0 bases and J 2 bases; nucleotides not matched to a gene: 12. CDR3 length equals 18 residues. Germline CDR1 reads SGHNT; CDR2 reads YYREEE (reference sequence). CDR3 coding DNA: TGTGCCAGCAGCTTGGTTTTGAAGGGCGGGAGGCAACAAGAGACCCAGTACTTC. Residues: CASSLVLKGGRQQETQYF.

The chain combines TRBV5-4 with TRBJ1-5; the D gene is possibly TRBD1 (6 bases). V gave up 3 bases and J gave up 0 bases, with 10 bases separating them. The CDR3 is made up of 15 amino acids. Germline-derived CDR1 and CDR2 are SGHNT and YYREEE (reference sequence). The CDR3 loop reads CASSSAGDSNQPQHF. CDR3 nucleotide sequence: TGTGCCAGCAGCTCGGCAGGGGATAGCAATCAGCCCCAGCATTTT.

The chain carries TRBV28 and TRBJ2-1; a possible D gene is TRBD1 (7 bases). Trimming cost V 6 bases and J 1 base, with 10 bases left between them. CDR1 is MDHEN, CDR2 SYDVKM, per germline. The CDR3 loop spans 14 amino acids. Written as DNA, the CDR3 is TGTGCCAGCAGATCAGGGGGGTCCTACAATGAGCAGTTCTTC. Residues: CASRSGGSYNEQFF.

This clone was recorded at least ten times. This chain links TRBV7-9 with TRBJ2-1, with D possibly TRBD2 on 5 matching bases. With 3 bases removed from V and 7 bases from J, the gap between germline ends came to 16 bases. In germline, CDR1 is SEHNR, CDR2 FQNEAQ (reference sequence). The CDR3 has 15 amino acids. CDR3 nucleotide sequence: TGTGCCAGCAGCTTTAAGTTGAGGGTAGGTAATGAGCAGTTCTTC. Amino acids: CASSFKLRVGNEQFF.

The V gene is TRBV30, the J gene TRBJ1-1; D is unclear. Germline V lookup: CDR1 GTSNPN, CDR2 SVGIG (reference sequence). Deletions cut 3 bases from V and 1 base from J, with 15 bases between. The CDR3 has 15 amino acids. The DNA for the CDR3 is TGTGCCTGGAGCTTTCGGGGTCAGGAGAACACTGAAGCTTTCTTT. Residues: CAWSFRGQENTEAFF.

This clone was counted at least ten times. The chain employs TRBV19 and TRBJ2-1, with unresolved D. Trimming removed 7 bases from V and 1 base from J, with 5 bases in between. Looked up from germline, CDR1 is LNHDA and CDR2 is SQIVND (reference sequence). The CDR3 has 12 amino acids. The CDR3 DNA reads as TGTGCCAGTATCGGTTCCTACAATGAGCAGTTCTTC. It yields the protein CASIGSYNEQFF.

The chain recombines TRBV2 with TRBJ2-5; perhaps TRBD2 as D (6 bases). The ends were cut back, 6 bases at V and 2 bases at J, with 10 bases in the middle. The CDR3 is made up of 13 amino acids. Germline V gives CDR1 SNHLY, CDR2 FYNNEI. The CDR3 region is CASRRDFQETQYF. The CDR3 nucleotides read TGTGCCAGCAGGAGGGACTTTCAAGAGACCCAGTACTTC.

The rearrangement links TRBV19 to TRBJ2-1; 12 bases line up with TRBD2. The length of the CDR3 is 14 residues. Trimming removed 5 bases from V and 9 bases from J; junction bases left unmatched: 5. Germline CDR1 LNHDA, CDR2 SQIVND (reference sequence). The CDR3 here is CASSLTSGRGEQFF. DNA for the CDR3: TGTGCCAGTAGTTTGACTAGCGGGAGAGGTGAGCAGTTCTTC.

The V call is TRBV10-2, the J call TRBJ2-3; D is unclear. The CDR3 sequence is 12 residues long. Per germline, CDR1 WSHSY and CDR2 SAAADI. V was pared by 6 bases and J by 2 bases, with 6 bases between. CDR3 in amino acids: CASSAYTDTQYF. CDR3 nucleotide sequence: TGCGCCAGCAGCGCCTACACAGATACGCAGTATTTT.

The gene calls are TRBV19 and TRBJ1-5; D is uncertain. The CDR3 extends over 14 amino acids. From germline, CDR1 is LNHDA and CDR2 SQIVND (reference sequence). V dropped 5 bases and J dropped 6 bases, with 14 bases sitting between them. CDR3 region: CASSFQEVRQPQHF. The DNA of the CDR3 is TGTGCCAGTAGTTTTCAGGAGGTTCGTCAGCCCCAGCATTTT.

This chain joins TRBV7-9 and TRBJ1-6, with D maybe TRBD1 (5 bases). Germline loops: CDR1 SEHNR, CDR2 FQNEAQ (reference sequence). The CDR3 loop spans 13 amino acids. The ends were cut back, 3 bases at V and 13 bases at J, with 13 bases in the middle. CDR3 nucleotide sequence: TGTGCCAGCAGCTTGGAGGCGGGGCGGCCCCTCCACTTT. Translated: CASSLEAGRPLHF.